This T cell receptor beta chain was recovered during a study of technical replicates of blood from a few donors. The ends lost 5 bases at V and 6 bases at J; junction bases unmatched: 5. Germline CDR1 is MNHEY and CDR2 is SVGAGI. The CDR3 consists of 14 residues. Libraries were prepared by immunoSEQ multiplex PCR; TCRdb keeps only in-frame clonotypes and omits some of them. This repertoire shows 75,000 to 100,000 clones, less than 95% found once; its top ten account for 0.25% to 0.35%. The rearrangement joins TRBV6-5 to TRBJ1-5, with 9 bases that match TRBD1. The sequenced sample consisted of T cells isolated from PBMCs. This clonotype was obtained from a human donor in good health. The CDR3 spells CASSPGQGRQPQHF. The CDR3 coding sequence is TGTGCCAGCAGTCCTGGACAGGGGCGTCAGCCCCAGCATTTT.